What follows are 8 T cell receptor beta chains derived from one specimen sequenced in a study of cytomegalovirus exposure and HLA in healthy donors. PCR primers comprised 60 Vbeta and 13 Jbeta primers. Some clones are missing from TCRdb's copy, which holds only in-frame ones; the method was immunoSEQ multiplex PCR. The table lists about 120,000 clones, 75% to 85% of them singletons. The sequenced material came from PBMCs. The source of these receptors is a woman aged 45 to 65 in good health and CMV-seropositive.

The chain has TRBV5-1 and TRBJ2-1, with 12 bases lining up with TRBD2. The CDR3 totals 15 residues. The germline gives CDR1 SGHRS, CDR2 YFSETQ. Trimming at V came to 0 bases and at J to 6 bases, leaving 1 base not matched to a gene. CDR3 coding DNA: TGCGCCAGCAGCTTGGCTAGCGGGAGGGCCAATGAGCAGTTCTTC. Its translation: CASSLASGRANEQFF.

This chain connects TRBV7-2 to TRBJ2-4, with D uncertain. V was cut by 8 bases and J by 9 bases, with 8 bases left in between. This CDR3 has 10 amino acids. The V gene's germline CDR1 is SGHTA and CDR2 FQGNSA. Written as DNA, the CDR3 is TGTGCCAGCGGAGAGATCATTCAGTACTTC. Translated, it gives CASGEIIQYF.

The V call is TRBV20-1, the J call TRBJ1-1; D call uncertain. The ends were cut back, 5 bases at V and 4 bases at J, with 8 bases in the middle. This CDR3 has 11 amino acids. In germline, CDR1 is DFQATT, CDR2 SNEGSKA (reference sequence). This CDR3 is CSAVVFTEAFF. The DNA for the CDR3 is TGCAGTGCTGTAGTGTTCACTGAAGCTTTCTTT.

This chain uses TRBV6-1 with TRBJ1-2; 7 positions agree with TRBD1. After removal of 1 base from V and 7 bases from J, the junction contained 18 bases not matched to a gene. The CDR3 covers 18 residues. Looked up from germline, CDR1 is MNHNS and CDR2 is SASEGT. Here the CDR3 DNA reads TGTGCCAGCAGTGAAGGTCTAAGGGGGCACCCCCGTCGGGGTGGCTACACCTTC. Encoded protein: CASSEGLRGHPRRGGYTF.

The chain employs TRBV19 and TRBJ1-2; weak D call: TRBD1 (5 bases). V shed 7 bases and J shed 3 bases, with 12 bases lying between them. The CDR3 runs to 13 residues. CDR1 is LNHDA and CDR2 is SQIVND in the germline V gene (reference sequence). The DNA for the CDR3 is TGTGCCAGTAAAGCAGGGTCGGACTATGGCTACACCTTC. It specifies CASKAGSDYGYTF.

The chain carries TRBV5-1 and TRBJ2-6; 10 positions match TRBD2. Germline V gene data show CDR1 as SGHRS and CDR2 as YFSETQ. The CDR3 consists of 18 residues. V shed 0 bases, J shed 4 bases, and the junction held 7 bases outside the gene matches. CDR3 nucleotide sequence: TGCGCCAGCAGCTTGGATCGAGCGGGAGGGCCGGGGGCCAACGTCCTGACTTTC. Its protein is CASSLDRAGGPGANVLTF.

The V gene is TRBV29-1, the J gene TRBJ2-7, with D unresolved. The CDR3 covers 12 residues. The germline V gene has CDR1 SQVTM and CDR2 ANQGSEA. V lost 5 bases and J 0 bases, leaving 8 bases between the germline ends. CDR3 loop: CSVIRGSYEQYF. The CDR3 DNA reads as TGCAGCGTTATCAGAGGCTCCTACGAGCAGTACTTC.

The chain is built from TRBV30 and TRBJ1-4, with 9 bases matching TRBD1. Germline-derived CDR1 and CDR2 are GTSNPN and SVGIG (reference sequence). V trimming: 2 bases; J trimming: 5 bases; junction bases outside the gene matches: 6. The CDR3 totals 15 residues. CDR3 in DNA: TGTGCCTGGAGTCAGGGGGACAGGGTGAATGAAAAACTGTTTTTT. As protein: CAWSQGDRVNEKLFF. Combining the CDR3 with reference TRBV30 and TRBJ1-4 gives the whole variable domain SQTIHQWPATLVQPVGSPLSLECTVEGTSNPNLYWYRQAAGRGLQLLFYSVGIGQISSEVPQNLSASRPQDRQFILSSKKLLLSDSGFYLCAWSQGDRVNEKLFFGSGTQLSVL.